The 30 T cell receptor beta chains given below trace back to one sample, sequenced in a study of vaccination effects on CD4 cells after COVID-19. At the end of 9 to 11 days of culture, CD4+ T cells were isolated. Participants completed two doses of the BNT162b2 or mRNA-1273 vaccine. These receptors have no known antigen. Assay used: immunoSEQ multiplex PCR; TCRdb lists only in-frame clones, some missing. The sample has roughly 40,000 clones; more than 65% are singletons. The source material was CD4+ T cells from PBMCs cultured without peptide, sampled after COVID-19 vaccination. All receptors come from a human donor who received a COVID-19 vaccine.

The chain carries TRBV4-1 and TRBJ1-5; weak D call: TRBD1 (5 bases). Germline-derived CDR1 and CDR2 are MGHRA and YSYEKL. V gave up 1 base and J gave up 4 bases, with 11 bases separating them. This CDR3 has 15 residues. Here the CDR3 reads CASSQVGQGNQPQHF. The CDR3 DNA reads TGCGCCAGCAGCCAAGTTGGGCAGGGAAATCAGCCCCAGCATTTT.

V gene TRBV3-1 (or the pseudogene TRBV3-2) combines with J gene TRBJ1-2; 10 positions match TRBD1. CDR1 and CDR2 (germline): LGHDT, YNNKEL (reference sequence). The CDR3 spans 15 residues. V gave up 4 bases and J gave up 2 bases; unmatched junction bases: 4. The CDR3 loop reads CASSLGQGVNYGYTF. For the CDR3, the DNA is TGTGCCAGCAGCCTCGGACAGGGGGTGAACTATGGCTACACCTTC.

The rearrangement joins TRBV12-3 or TRBV12-4 to TRBJ1-1; D is ambiguous. The CDR3 contains 13 residues. Between the trimmed V and J ends, which lost 3 bases and 5 bases, there was a span of 10 bases. The CDR3 loop reads CASSFPPWTEAFF. In nucleotides, the CDR3 is TGTGCCAGCAGTTTCCCGCCTTGGACTGAAGCTTTCTTT.

This chain links TRBV7-2 with TRBJ2-1; TRBD2 matches 12 bases. Germline CDR1 and CDR2: SGHTA and FQGNSA. The CDR3 totals 16 residues. V was clipped by 6 bases and J by 0 bases; unmatched bases: 3. For the CDR3, the DNA is TGTGCCAGCAGTCCGACTAGCGGGAGCTCCTACAATGAGCAGTTCTTC. Translation gives CASSPTSGSSYNEQFF.

The chain uses TRBV19 and TRBJ2-5, with a tentative D call TRBD2 (6 bases). V was shortened by 5 bases and J by 4 bases, with 14 bases between the two germline ends. Germline values: CDR1 LNHDA, CDR2 SQIVND (reference sequence). CDR3 length: 14 residues. CDR3 DNA: TGTGCCAGTAGTGGGGGGTCAGGGAGAGAGACCCAGTACTTC. Its protein is CASSGGSGRETQYF.

The J gene is TRBJ2-2, the V gene TRBV6-5; 8 bases agree with TRBD2. The CDR3 consists of 14 residues. V dropped 7 bases and J dropped 6; count of bases not matched to a gene: 7. Per germline, CDR1 MNHEY and CDR2 SVGAGI. CDR3 DNA: TGTGCCAGCAACGGAGTAGCGGGATCCGGGGAGCTGTTTTTT. Translation gives CASNGVAGSGELFF.

This clone was seen more than once but under ten times. This rearrangement joins TRBV2 to TRBJ1-1; D not resolved. V lost 4 bases, J lost 11 bases, and 14 bases lay in between. CDR3 length: 12 residues. The V gene's germline CDR1 is SNHLY and CDR2 FYNNEI. Written as DNA, the CDR3 is TGTGCCAGCAGTGGACGGAGGGTCGGGGCTTTCTTT. Protein: CASSGRRVGAFF.

The chain employs TRBV6-1 and TRBJ1-6; D gene ambiguous. The CDR3 is made up of 15 amino acids. CDR1 and CDR2 (germline): MNHNS, SASEGT. V was trimmed by 0 bases and J by 8 bases, leaving 11 bases between them. The CDR3 here is CASSEAWTAYSPLHF. The CDR3 region has the DNA TGTGCCAGCAGTGAAGCGTGGACGGCTTATTCACCCCTCCACTTT.

The V gene is TRBV11-3, the J gene TRBJ2-1; D is undetermined. The CDR3 is made up of 13 amino acids. The V gene lost 6 bases and the J gene lost 7 bases, with 13 bases spanning the gap. Germline V gene data show CDR1 as SGHNT and CDR2 as YENEEA. The DNA of the CDR3 is TGTGCCAGCAGAGGTAAGGCAGCTAATGAGCAGTTCTTC. Its translation: CASRGKAANEQFF.

The gene calls are TRBV10-3 and TRBJ1-1; 10 bases agree with TRBD1. CDR1 and CDR2 from the germline V gene are ENHRY and SYGVKD. V was clipped by 1 base and J by 4 bases; unmatched bases: 6. This CDR3 region has 16 residues. The DNA for the CDR3 is TGTGCCATCAGTGAGTTTGGGACAGGGGCTTTCACTGAAGCTTTCTTT. Its translation is CAISEFGTGAFTEAFF.

This clone was observed a single time. The genes are TRBV5-1 and TRBJ1-2; 8 nucleotides align to TRBD1. This CDR3 has 14 amino acids. Germline-derived CDR1 and CDR2 are SGHRS and YFSETQ. After removal of 4 bases from V and 6 bases from J, the junction contained 8 bases not matched to a gene. The CDR3 region has the DNA TGCGCCAGCAGCCCACAGGGGGGCCGGGATGGCTACACCTTC. Protein product: CASSPQGGRDGYTF.

This clone was counted a few times. The J gene is TRBJ1-5, the V gene TRBV25-1, with D uncertain. Germline CDR1 is MGHDK and CDR2 is SYGVNS. The CDR3 spans 15 residues. Trimming left V 8 bases short and J 0 bases short, with 14 bases between. The CDR3, as DNA: TGTGCCAGCTCCCAAACCGGGGTTAGCAATCAGCCCCAGCATTTT. Its protein is CASSQTGVSNQPQHF.

The rearrangement uses TRBV29-1 and TRBJ2-7, with D possibly matching TRBD2 (5 bases). The germline gives CDR1 SQVTM, CDR2 ANQGSEA. The CDR3 has 12 amino acids. V was shortened by 4 bases and J by 3 bases, with 10 bases between the two germline ends. In DNA form, the CDR3 reads TGCAGCGTTGCAGAGGGAAGCTACGAGCAGTACTTC. As protein: CSVAEGSYEQYF.

This chain links TRBV7-6 with TRBJ2-3; D is uncertain. Germline V CDR1 and CDR2: SGHVS, FNYEAQ. The CDR3 sequence is 15 residues long. V was pared by 7 bases and J by 0 bases, with 14 bases between. DNA of the CDR3: TGTGCCAGCACCCTCCAGCCAGGAAGCACAGATACGCAGTATTTT. Its protein product is CASTLQPGSTDTQYF.

This chain joins TRBV19 and TRBJ1-2, with D tentatively TRBD1 (6 bases). Germline lookup yields CDR1 LNHDA and CDR2 SQIVND (reference sequence). The CDR3 sequence is 14 residues long. V gave up 8 bases and J gave up 2 bases, with 15 bases separating them. For the CDR3, the DNA is TGTGCCAGTGGCCTGGGGGCCGGAAACTATGGCTACACCTTC. Translation gives CASGLGAGNYGYTF.

The gene calls are TRBV7-9 and TRBJ2-1; TRBD2 agrees at 9 bases. The CDR3 loop spans 15 amino acids. Unmatched junction bases numbered 5, after V lost 5 bases and J lost 3 bases. CDR1 is SEHNR and CDR2 is FQNEAQ in the germline V gene (reference sequence). CDR3 DNA: TGTGCCAGCAGCCCGACTAGCGGCCTCTACAATGAGCAGTTCTTC. Residues: CASSPTSGLYNEQFF.

This clone was recorded only once. The chain's CDR3 is CASSLESHTEAFF. CDR3 nucleotides: TGCGCCAGCAGCTTGGAGTCGCACACTGAAGCTTTCTTT. J is TRBJ1-1 and V is TRBV5-1; D gene unclear. The CDR3 sequence is 13 residues long. Germline CDR1 reads SGHRS; CDR2 reads YFSETQ. The germline V and J ends were trimmed by 0 bases and 3 bases, with 6 bases remaining between them.

This chain uses TRBV5-4 with TRBJ1-1; 7 bases match TRBD1. In germline, CDR1 is SGHNT, CDR2 YYREEE (reference sequence). The CDR3 has 16 residues. Trimming took 4 bases from V and 0 from J; bases not matched to a gene: 9. CDR3 bases: TGTGCCAGCAGCCGACAGGGTTTGGAGATGAACACTGAAGCTTTCTTT. Translated, it gives CASSRQGLEMNTEAFF. Complete variable domain (other parts from reference TRBV5-4 and TRBJ1-1): ETGVTQSPTHLIKTRGQQVTLRCSSQSGHNTVSWYQQALGQGPQFIFQYYREEENGRGNFPPRFSGLQFPNYSSELNVNALELDDSALYLCASSRQGLEMNTEAFFGQGTRLTVV.

This clone was counted a few times. V and J are TRBV18 and TRBJ1-1, with D uncertain. Germline CDR1 and CDR2: KGHSH and LQKENI. CDR3 length equals 14 residues. The V gene lost 1 base and the J gene lost 1 base, with 7 bases spanning the gap. The CDR3, as DNA: TGTGCCAGCTCACCACAGCAGCGGAACACTGAAGCTTTCTTT. It specifies CASSPQQRNTEAFF. Full variable domain (remainder filled in from reference TRBV18 and TRBJ1-1): NAGVMQNPRHLVRRRGQEARLRCSPMKGHSHVYWYRQLPEEGLKFMVYLQKENIIDESGMPKERFSAEFPKEGPSILRIQQVVRGDSAAYFCASSPQQRNTEAFFGQGTRLTVV.

The chain couples TRBV7-2 to TRBJ1-1; perhaps TRBD1 as D (6 bases). Trimming removed 0 bases at V and 10 bases at J, with 21 bases between. This CDR3 has 16 amino acids. Germline CDR1 is SGHTA and CDR2 is FQGNSA. The CDR3 nucleotides read TGTGCCAGCAGCTTAGCTAGGGCAGGGGCAATCCAAGGAGCTTTCTTT. Translation: CASSLARAGAIQGAFF.

This clone showed up just a few times. V gene TRBV5-1 combines with J gene TRBJ2-1; no clear D. Trimming shortened V by 0 bases and J by 1 base, and 8 bases separated the two germline ends. Germline V gives CDR1 SGHRS, CDR2 YFSETQ. This CDR3 spans 15 amino acids. The CDR3 loop reads CASSLVADSYNEQFF. The CDR3 region has the DNA TGCGCCAGCAGCTTGGTGGCTGATTCCTACAATGAGCAGTTCTTC.

The V call is TRBV29-1, the J call TRBJ2-1; D perhaps matches TRBD2 (5 bases). Between the trimmed V and J ends, which lost 4 bases and 7 bases, there was a span of 14 bases. The CDR3 has 13 residues. CDR1 and CDR2 from the germline V gene are SQVTM and ANQGSEA. This CDR3 is CSVGSLAMNEQFF. CDR3 bases: TGCAGCGTTGGAAGCCTAGCTATGAATGAGCAGTTCTTC.

V gene TRBV6-5 combines with J gene TRBJ2-7; 8 nucleotides agree with TRBD1. Germline CDR1 MNHEY, CDR2 SVGAGI. The CDR3 is 13 amino acids. The V segment lost 4 bases and the J segment 3 bases; nucleotides outside the gene matches: 2. The chain's CDR3 is CASSWDRSYEQYF. The CDR3, as DNA: TGTGCCAGCAGTTGGGACAGGAGCTACGAGCAGTACTTC.

The chain employs TRBV21-1 and TRBJ2-7; TRBD2 is the table's D call, not checked against the DNA. TRBV21-1 is an annotated pseudogene. CDR3 length: 13 amino acids. CDR3 protein: CASSPEGRCEQYF. The CDR3 DNA reads as TGTGCCAGCAGCCCCGAGGGCCGATGTGAGCAGTACTTC.

DNA of the CDR3: TGTGCCAGCAGTTCGGGGACTAGCGGGGGGCAAAACATTCAGTACTTC. Translation gives CASSSGTSGGQNIQYF. This chain joins TRBV6-6 and TRBJ2-4, with 15 bases identical to TRBD2. The CDR3 extends over 16 amino acids. CDR1 is MNHNY, CDR2 SVGAGI, per germline (reference sequence). Trimming took 4 bases from V and 5 from J; bases not matched to a gene: 3.

The rearrangement links TRBV4-1 to TRBJ2-5; D unresolved. The CDR3 covers 12 residues. Germline assignment: CDR1 MGHRA and CDR2 YSYEKL. The V end lost 5 bases, the J end lost 7 bases, and 11 bases lay between the germline ends. The CDR3 loop reads CASSGFPGTQYF. CDR3 coding DNA: TGCGCCAGCAGCGGATTCCCGGGGACCCAGTACTTC.

The chain is built from TRBV6-5 and TRBJ1-2; D is unclear. Trimming took off 2 bases at V and 3 bases at J, with 7 bases between the two ends. The CDR3 extends over 13 amino acids. Per the germline V gene, CDR1 is MNHEY and CDR2 is SVGAGI. In DNA form, the CDR3 reads TGTGCCAGCAGTTACGCAGAATACTATGGCTACACCTTC. Amino acid sequence: CASSYAEYYGYTF.

The rearrangement joins TRBV5-1 to TRBJ1-5, with a tentative D call TRBD1 (5 bases). Germline V gene data show CDR1 as SGHRS and CDR2 as YFSETQ. CDR3 length: 15 residues. V lost 0 bases and J 0 bases, leaving 7 bases between the germline ends. The chain's CDR3 is CASSLGGDSNQPQHF. CDR3 sequence (DNA): TGCGCCAGCAGCTTGGGAGGGGATAGCAATCAGCCCCAGCATTTT.

This clone was counted between two and nine times. This sequence joins TRBV24-1 and TRBJ2-5, with a weak D call TRBD2 (6 bases). The CDR3 runs to 15 residues. The V gene lost 3 bases and the J gene lost 5 bases, with 15 bases spanning the gap. Germline CDR1 KGHDR, CDR2 SFDVKD. The CDR3 nucleotides are TGTGCCACCAGTGATGCTTCCGGGGGACGGGAGACCCAGTACTTC. This codes for CATSDASGGRETQYF.

This clone showed up just a few times. The chain carries TRBV3-1 (or the pseudogene TRBV3-2) and TRBJ2-7, with D possibly TRBD2 on 5 matching bases. Trimming pared 5 bases from V and 6 bases from J, leaving 14 bases between. The CDR3 covers 13 residues. In germline, CDR1 is LGHDT, CDR2 YNNKEL (reference sequence). In DNA, the CDR3 is TGTGCCAGCAGCGAAGGGTGGGAGTCCGAGCAGTACTTC. Its translation is CASSEGWESEQYF.